The present entry profiles one T cell receptor (beta chain) with its context. The protocol was immunoSEQ multiplex PCR, while the TCRdb copy is restricted to in-frame clones and leaves out a portion. This table holds fewer than 100,000 clones, 75% to 85% found once. The entry originates in a study of cytotoxic CD8 clonotypes in ibrutinib-treated CLL. V lost 4 bases, J lost 3 bases, and 13 bases lay in between. The germline V gene has CDR1 SGDLS and CDR2 YYNGEE. CDR3 length: 14 amino acids. V is TRBV9 and J is TRBJ1-1, with TRBD1 as a possible D gene (6 bases). The sequencing here drew on PBMCs, taken after 12 months of ibrutinib treatment. The TCR sequence derives from a human donor with chronic lymphocytic leukemia. The CDR3 loop reads CASSTQGEDTEAFF. The CDR3 DNA sequence: TGTGCCAGCAGCACACAGGGAGAGGACACTGAAGCTTTCTTT.